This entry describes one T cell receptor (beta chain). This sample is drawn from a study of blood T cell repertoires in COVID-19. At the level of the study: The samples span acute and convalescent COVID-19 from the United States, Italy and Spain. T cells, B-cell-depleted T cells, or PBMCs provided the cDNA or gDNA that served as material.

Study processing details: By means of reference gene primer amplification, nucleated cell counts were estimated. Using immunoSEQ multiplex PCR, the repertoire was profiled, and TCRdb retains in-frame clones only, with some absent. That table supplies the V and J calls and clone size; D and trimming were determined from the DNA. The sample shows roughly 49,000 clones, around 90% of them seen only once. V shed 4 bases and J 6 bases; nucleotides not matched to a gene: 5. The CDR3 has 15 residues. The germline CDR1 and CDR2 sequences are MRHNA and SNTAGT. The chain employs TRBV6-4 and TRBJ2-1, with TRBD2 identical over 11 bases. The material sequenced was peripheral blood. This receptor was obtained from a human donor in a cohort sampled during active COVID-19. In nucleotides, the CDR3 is TGTGCCAGCAGTGCTCAACTAGCGGGAGTCAATGAGCAGTTCTTC. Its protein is CASSAQLAGVNEQFF.